The following is a T cell receptor (beta chain) sequence with its context. Just one base apart from a much larger clone, this may be a read error. TCRdb used MiXCR to reprocess the PCR reads, holding one entry per CDR3 protein. The data hold around 2,700 distinct CDR3 sequences, with 15% observed a single time. This record comes from a study of tumor-infiltrating lymphocytes in oesophageal squamous cell carcinoma. The CDR3 totals 16 residues. V was trimmed by 5 bases and J by 14 bases, leaving 29 bases between them. Germline V CDR1 and CDR2: LGHNT, FRNRAP. Specimen: esophageal tumor tissue. The chain joins TRBV12-5 to TRBJ2-3; the D gene is possibly TRBD2 (5 bases). This TCR derives from a male donor with esophageal squamous cell carcinoma. CDR3 sequence reads: CASGPPSAGYTGELYF. In DNA, the CDR3 is TGTGCTAGTGGTCCCCCATCCGCGGGTTACACCGGGGAGCTGTATTTT.